This TCR beta chain was found in a study of human T cells and chemical hapten exposure. The V and J ends lost 5 bases and 10 bases respectively, with 9 bases between them. This CDR3 has 12 residues. As for time point: patch test 1, 2 weeks after DPC sensitization. The treatment: therapeutic diphenylcyclopropenone sensitization with weekly scalp DPC. Via MiXCR, TCRdb re-called the RACE reads, giving one row per CDR3 protein. The table records roughly 160,000 distinct CDR3 sequences, roughly 15% of them present only once. This specimen consisted of whole blood, obtained in connection with sensitization to the hapten diphenylcyclopropenone (DPC). The TCR comes from a woman aged 30 to 39 with alopecia areata. Some clones in this sample may be carry-over from other donors' samples. The V and J genes are TRBV12-3 or TRBV12-4 and TRBJ1-6; D not resolved. The CDR3 bases are TGTGCCAGCAGTCCAGGAGCCTCACCCCTCCACTTT. This codes for CASSPGASPLHF.